These 11 T cell receptor beta chains were sequenced from one sample in a study of T cell changes during pregnancy in multiple sclerosis. Clones were read by immunoSEQ multiplex PCR, and TCRdb kept only the in-frame ones, dropping some. Found here are 93,000 or so clones, roughly nine tenths of them singletons; the top ten hold about 0.9%. The sequencing here drew on peripheral blood, taken after pregnancy. The receptors here all came from a female donor with multiple sclerosis, enrolled in a pregnancy study.

The chain has TRBV7-6 and TRBJ2-7, with D possibly TRBD1 on 6 matching bases. The V gene lost 5 bases and the J gene lost 2 bases, with 19 bases spanning the gap. Germline V gene lookup returns CDR1 SGHVS and CDR2 FNYEAQ. The CDR3 is made up of 16 amino acids. The CDR3 nucleotides read TGTGCCAGCAGCCCGAGCCCAGGGGTCACCGCCTACGAGCAGTACTTC. Its protein is CASSPSPGVTAYEQYF.

V is TRBV9 and J is TRBJ2-7; 7 bases fit TRBD2. V lost 5 bases to trimming and J lost 3 bases; unmatched junction nucleotides: 8. This CDR3 has 14 residues. The germline gives CDR1 SGDLS, CDR2 YYNGEE. CDR3 sequence reads: CASSRGDYNYEQYF. The CDR3 nucleotides are TGTGCCAGCAGTCGCGGGGACTACAACTACGAGCAGTACTTC.

The V and J genes are TRBV7-9 and TRBJ2-7; D gene uncertain. Germline assignment: CDR1 SEHNR and CDR2 FQNEAQ (reference sequence). This CDR3 is 14 amino acids long. V lost 1 base and J 2 bases, leaving 9 bases between the germline ends. CDR3 region: CASSLVEAAYEQYF. The DNA for the CDR3 is TGTGCCAGCAGCTTAGTAGAGGCGGCCTACGAGCAGTACTTC. Using reference TRBV7-9 and TRBJ2-7 for the parts outside the CDR3, the full variable domain is DTGVSQNPRHKITKRGQNVTFRCDPISEHNRLYWYRQTLGQGPEFLTYFQNEAQLEKSRLLSDRFSAERPKGSFSTLEIQRTEQGDSAMYLCASSLVEAAYEQYFGPGTRLTVT.

This chain connects TRBV27 to TRBJ2-1; TRBD2 matches at 9 bases. The CDR3 loop spans 16 amino acids. The trim removed 6 bases at V and 5 bases at J, leaving 11 bases unmatched. Germline V gene sequence: CDR1 MNHEY, CDR2 SMNVEV (reference sequence). CDR3 region: CASRPIGGREDNEQFF. CDR3 nucleotides: TGTGCCAGCAGACCGATAGGCGGGAGGGAAGACAATGAGCAGTTCTTC.

The genes are TRBV10-3 and TRBJ2-7, with TRBD2 matching 9 bases. The CDR3 has 17 residues. The V gene end was trimmed by 8 bases and the J gene end by 5 bases; junction bases not matched to a gene: 19. Germline V gene data show CDR1 as ENHRY and CDR2 as SYGVKD. DNA for the CDR3: TGTGCCATCTCGCAGGGGCTAAGCGGGAGGACCGACCACGAGCAGTACTTC. It codes for CAISQGLSGRTDHEQYF.

V and J are TRBV19 and TRBJ1-5; perhaps TRBD1 as D (6 bases). CDR3 size: 17 residues. CDR1 is LNHDA, CDR2 SQIVND, per germline (reference sequence). V dropped 4 bases and J dropped 0 bases, with 16 bases sitting between them. CDR3 loop: CASSTPDSLYSNQPQHF. Written as DNA, the CDR3 is TGTGCCAGTAGTACCCCGGACAGCCTCTATAGCAATCAGCCCCAGCATTTT.

The rearrangement links TRBV7-7 to TRBJ2-5; possibly TRBD1 for D (6 bases). V was shortened by 1 base and J by 1 base, with 13 bases between the two germline ends. The germline V gene encodes CDR1 SSHAT and CDR2 FNYEAQ (reference sequence). The CDR3 has 16 residues. CDR3 nucleotides: TGTGCCAGCAGCTTAGTCCTTTCAGGGGCCCAAGAGACCCAGTACTTC. Translated, it gives CASSLVLSGAQETQYF.

The J gene is TRBJ2-3, the V gene TRBV6-6, with 10 nucleotides matching TRBD1. The length of the CDR3 is 15 residues. V gave up 5 bases and J gave up 3 bases; unmatched junction bases: 5. Germline CDR1 MNHNY, CDR2 SVGAGI (reference sequence). The chain's CDR3 is CASSDGTGETDTQYF. The CDR3 DNA is TGTGCCAGCAGTGACGGGACAGGGGAAACAGATACGCAGTATTTT.

This clone has just a few counts. The chain employs TRBV14 and TRBJ2-5; possibly TRBD2 for D (6 bases). The V and J ends lost 1 base and 14 bases respectively, with 23 bases between them. The CDR3 contains 15 residues. The germline V gene has CDR1 SGHDN and CDR2 FVKESK. The CDR3, as DNA: TGTGCCAGCAGCCAAGCTGGCGGGGCCCGACTCCATTTATACTTC. Translating gives CASSQAGGARLHLYF.

CDR3 sequence (DNA): TGTGCCAGCAGTCGAGGTTCCTACAATGAGCAGTTCTTC. Encoded protein: CASSRGSYNEQFF. This chain joins TRBV27 and TRBJ2-1; D unresolved. Trimming took 5 bases from V and 1 from J, leaving 6 bases between them. This CDR3 has 13 residues. From germline, CDR1 is MNHEY and CDR2 SMNVEV (reference sequence).

The chain employs TRBV27 and TRBJ1-2; D is unresolved. Germline V gives CDR1 MNHEY, CDR2 SMNVEV (reference sequence). Trimming left V 6 bases short and J 5 bases short, with 16 bases between. The CDR3 contains 14 residues. The CDR3 DNA sequence: TGTGCCAGCAGGGAAAACCGAGGAGGATATGGCTACACCTTC. It specifies CASRENRGGYGYTF.